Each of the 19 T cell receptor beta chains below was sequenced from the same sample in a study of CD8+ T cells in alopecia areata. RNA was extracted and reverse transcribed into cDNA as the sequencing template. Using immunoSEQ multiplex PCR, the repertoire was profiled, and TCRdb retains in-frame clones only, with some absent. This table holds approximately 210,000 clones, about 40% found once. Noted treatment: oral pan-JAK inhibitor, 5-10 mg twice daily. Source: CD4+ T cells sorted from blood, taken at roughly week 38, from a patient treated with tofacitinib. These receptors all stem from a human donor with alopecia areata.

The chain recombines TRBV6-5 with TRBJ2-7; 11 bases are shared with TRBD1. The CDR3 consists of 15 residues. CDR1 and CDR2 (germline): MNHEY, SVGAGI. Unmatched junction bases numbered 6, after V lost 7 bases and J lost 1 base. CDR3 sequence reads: CASNAGQGVSYEQYF. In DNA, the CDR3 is TGTGCCAGCAACGCGGGACAGGGGGTGTCCTACGAGCAGTACTTC.

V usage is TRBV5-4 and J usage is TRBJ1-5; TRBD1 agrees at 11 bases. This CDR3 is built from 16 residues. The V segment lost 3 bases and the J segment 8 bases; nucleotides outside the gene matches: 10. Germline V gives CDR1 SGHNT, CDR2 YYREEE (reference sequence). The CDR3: CASSYTGTGGPKPQHF. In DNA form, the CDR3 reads TGTGCCAGCAGCTACACCGGGACAGGGGGTCCGAAGCCCCAGCATTTT.

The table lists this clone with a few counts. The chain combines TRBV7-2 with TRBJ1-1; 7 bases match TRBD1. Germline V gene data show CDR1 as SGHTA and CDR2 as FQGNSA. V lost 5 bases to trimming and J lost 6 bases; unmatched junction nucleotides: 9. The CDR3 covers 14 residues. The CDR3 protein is CASSQGQSSSEAFF. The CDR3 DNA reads TGTGCCAGCAGCCAGGGACAGTCCAGTTCTGAAGCTTTCTTT.

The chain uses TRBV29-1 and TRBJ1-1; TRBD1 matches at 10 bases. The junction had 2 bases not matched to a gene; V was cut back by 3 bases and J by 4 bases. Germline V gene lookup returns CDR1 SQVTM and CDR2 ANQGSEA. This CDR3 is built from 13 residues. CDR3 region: CSVERTGGTEAFF. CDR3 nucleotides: TGCAGCGTTGAGCGGACAGGGGGCACTGAAGCTTTCTTT.

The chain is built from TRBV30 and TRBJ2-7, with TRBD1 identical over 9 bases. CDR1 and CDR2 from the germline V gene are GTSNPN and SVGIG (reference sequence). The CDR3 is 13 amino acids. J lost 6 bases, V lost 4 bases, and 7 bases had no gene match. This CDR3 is CAWNRDRVSEQYF. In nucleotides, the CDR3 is TGTGCCTGGAACCGGGACAGGGTATCCGAGCAGTACTTC. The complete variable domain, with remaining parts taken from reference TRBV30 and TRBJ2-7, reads SQTIHQWPATLVQPVGSPLSLECTVEGTSNPNLYWYRQAAGRGLQLLFYSVGIGQISSEVPQNLSASRPQDRQFILSSKKLLLSDSGFYLCAWNRDRVSEQYFGPGTRLTVT.

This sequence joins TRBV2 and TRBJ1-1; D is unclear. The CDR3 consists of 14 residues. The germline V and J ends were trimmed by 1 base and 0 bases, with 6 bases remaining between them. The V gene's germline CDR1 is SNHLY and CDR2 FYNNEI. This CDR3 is CASSEEVLNTEAFF. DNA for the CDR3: TGTGCCAGCAGTGAAGAGGTCCTGAACACTGAAGCTTTCTTT.

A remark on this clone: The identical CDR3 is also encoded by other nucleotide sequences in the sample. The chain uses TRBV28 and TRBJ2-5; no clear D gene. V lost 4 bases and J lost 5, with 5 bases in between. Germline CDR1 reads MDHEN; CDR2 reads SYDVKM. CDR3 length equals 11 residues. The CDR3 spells CASSSEETQYF. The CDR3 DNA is TGTGCCAGCAGTTCGGAGGAGACCCAGTACTTC.

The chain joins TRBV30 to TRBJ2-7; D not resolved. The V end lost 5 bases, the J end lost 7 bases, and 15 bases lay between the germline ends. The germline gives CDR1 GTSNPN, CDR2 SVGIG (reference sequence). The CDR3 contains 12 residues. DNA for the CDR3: TGTGCCTGGGACAAATTCGTCGGAGAGCAGTACTTC. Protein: CAWDKFVGEQYF.

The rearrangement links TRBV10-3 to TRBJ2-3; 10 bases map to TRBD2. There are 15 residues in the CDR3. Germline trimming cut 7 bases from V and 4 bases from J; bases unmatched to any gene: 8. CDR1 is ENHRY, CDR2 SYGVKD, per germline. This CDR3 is CAIKLAGGPADTQYF. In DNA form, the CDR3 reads TGTGCCATCAAGTTAGCGGGAGGCCCCGCAGATACGCAGTATTTT.

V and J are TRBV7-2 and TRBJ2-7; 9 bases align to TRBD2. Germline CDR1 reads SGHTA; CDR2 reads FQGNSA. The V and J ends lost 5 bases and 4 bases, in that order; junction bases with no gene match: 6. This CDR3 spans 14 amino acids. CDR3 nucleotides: TGTGCCAGCAGCCCCAGCGGGAGGCCGTACGAGCAGTACTTC. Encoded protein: CASSPSGRPYEQYF.

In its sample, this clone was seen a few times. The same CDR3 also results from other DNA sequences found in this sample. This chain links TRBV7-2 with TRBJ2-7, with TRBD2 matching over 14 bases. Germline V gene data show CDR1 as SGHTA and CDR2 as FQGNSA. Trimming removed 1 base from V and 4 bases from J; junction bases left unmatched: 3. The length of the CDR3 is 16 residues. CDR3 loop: CASSLEGTSGSYEQYF. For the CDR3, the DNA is TGTGCCAGCAGCTTAGAAGGGACTAGCGGGAGTTACGAGCAGTACTTC. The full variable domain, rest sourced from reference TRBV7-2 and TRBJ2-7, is GAGVSQSPSNKVTEKGKDVELRCDPISGHTALYWYRQSLGQGLEFLIYFQGNSAPDKSGLPSDRFSAERTGGSVSTLTIQRTQQEDSAVYLCASSLEGTSGSYEQYFGPGTRLTVT.

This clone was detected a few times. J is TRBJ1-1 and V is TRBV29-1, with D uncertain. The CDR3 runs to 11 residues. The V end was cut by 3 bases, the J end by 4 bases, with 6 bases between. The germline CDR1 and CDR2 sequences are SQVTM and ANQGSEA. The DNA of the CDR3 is TGCAGCGTTGATCGGCGCACTGAAGCTTTCTTT. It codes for CSVDRRTEAFF.

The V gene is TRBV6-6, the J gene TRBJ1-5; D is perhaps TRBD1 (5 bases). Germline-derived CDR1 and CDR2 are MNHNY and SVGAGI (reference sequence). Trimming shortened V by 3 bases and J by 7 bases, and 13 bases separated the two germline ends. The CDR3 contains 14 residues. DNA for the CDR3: TGTGCCAGCAGTTATGTTGTTGGGACCCAGCCCCAGCATTTT. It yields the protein CASSYVVGTQPQHF.

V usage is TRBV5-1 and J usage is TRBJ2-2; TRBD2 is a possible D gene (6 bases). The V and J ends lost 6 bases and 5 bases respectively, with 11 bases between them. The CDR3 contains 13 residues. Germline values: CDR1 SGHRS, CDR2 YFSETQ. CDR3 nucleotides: TGCGCCAGCACCGTAGGAGGGACCGGGGAGCTGTTTTTT. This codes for CASTVGGTGELFF. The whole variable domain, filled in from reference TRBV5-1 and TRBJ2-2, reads KAGVTQTPRYLIKTRGQQVTLSCSPISGHRSVSWYQQTPGQGLQFLFEYFSETQRNKGNFPGRFSGRQFSNSRSEMNVSTLELGDSALYLCASTVGGTGELFFGEGSRLTVL.

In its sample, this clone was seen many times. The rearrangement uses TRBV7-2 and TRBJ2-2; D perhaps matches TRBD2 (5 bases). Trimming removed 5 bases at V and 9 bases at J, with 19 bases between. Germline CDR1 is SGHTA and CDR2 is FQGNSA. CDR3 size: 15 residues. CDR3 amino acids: CASSPLGGYRRELFF. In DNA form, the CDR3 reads TGTGCCAGCAGCCCGCTCGGCGGGTACCGCAGGGAGCTGTTTTTT.

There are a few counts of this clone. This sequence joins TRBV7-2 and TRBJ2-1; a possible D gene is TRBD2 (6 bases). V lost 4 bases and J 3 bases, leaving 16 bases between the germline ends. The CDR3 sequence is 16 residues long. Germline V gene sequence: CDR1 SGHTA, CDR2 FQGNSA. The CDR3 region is CASSSEPGLYYNEQFF. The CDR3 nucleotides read TGTGCCAGCAGCTCCGAACCGGGACTTTACTACAATGAGCAGTTCTTC.

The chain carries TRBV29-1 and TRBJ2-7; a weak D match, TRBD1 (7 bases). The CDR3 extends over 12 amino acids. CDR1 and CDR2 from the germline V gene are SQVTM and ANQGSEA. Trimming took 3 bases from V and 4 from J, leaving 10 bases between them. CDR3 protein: CSVDAGGYEQYF. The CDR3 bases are TGCAGCGTTGATGCAGGGGGGTACGAGCAGTACTTC.

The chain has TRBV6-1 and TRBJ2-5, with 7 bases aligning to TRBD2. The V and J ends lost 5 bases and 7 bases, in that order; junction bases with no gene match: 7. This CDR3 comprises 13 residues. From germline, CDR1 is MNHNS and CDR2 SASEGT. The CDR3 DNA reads TGTGCCAGCAGTTGGGAGGGCGGTGGGACCCAGTACTTC. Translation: CASSWEGGGTQYF.

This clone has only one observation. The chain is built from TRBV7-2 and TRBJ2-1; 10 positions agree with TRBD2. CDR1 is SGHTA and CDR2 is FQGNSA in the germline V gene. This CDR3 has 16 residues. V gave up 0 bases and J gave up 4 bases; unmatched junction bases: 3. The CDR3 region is CASSLAGTSVYNEQFF. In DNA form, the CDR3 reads TGTGCCAGCAGCTTAGCCGGGACTAGCGTGTACAATGAGCAGTTCTTC.